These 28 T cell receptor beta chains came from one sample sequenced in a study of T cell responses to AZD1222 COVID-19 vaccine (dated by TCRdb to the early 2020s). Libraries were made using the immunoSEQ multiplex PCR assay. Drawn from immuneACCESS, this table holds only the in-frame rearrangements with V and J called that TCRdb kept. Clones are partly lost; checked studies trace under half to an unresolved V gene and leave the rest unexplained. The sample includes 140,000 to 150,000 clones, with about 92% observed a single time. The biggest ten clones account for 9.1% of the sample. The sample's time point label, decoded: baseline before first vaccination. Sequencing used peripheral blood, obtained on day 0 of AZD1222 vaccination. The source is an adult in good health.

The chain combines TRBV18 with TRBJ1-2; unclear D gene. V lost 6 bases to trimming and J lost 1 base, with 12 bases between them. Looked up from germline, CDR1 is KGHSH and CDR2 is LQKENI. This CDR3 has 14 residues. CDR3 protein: CASSRRLSNYGYTF. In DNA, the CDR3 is TGTGCCAGCTCCCGGCGCTTGAGTAACTATGGCTACACCTTC.

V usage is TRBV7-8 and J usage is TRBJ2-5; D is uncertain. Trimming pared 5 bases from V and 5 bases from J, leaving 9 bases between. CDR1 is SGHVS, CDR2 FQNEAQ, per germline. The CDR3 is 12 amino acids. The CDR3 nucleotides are TGTGCCAGCAGCCGCGTTGCGGAGACCCAGTACTTC. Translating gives CASSRVAETQYF.

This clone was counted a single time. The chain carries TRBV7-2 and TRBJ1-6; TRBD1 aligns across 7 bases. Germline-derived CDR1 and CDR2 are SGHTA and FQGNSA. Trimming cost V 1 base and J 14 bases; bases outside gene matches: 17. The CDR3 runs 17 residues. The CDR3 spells CASSLGWDRALGGTLHF. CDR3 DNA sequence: TGTGCCAGCAGCTTAGGCTGGGACAGAGCCCTGGGGGGAACCCTCCACTTT.

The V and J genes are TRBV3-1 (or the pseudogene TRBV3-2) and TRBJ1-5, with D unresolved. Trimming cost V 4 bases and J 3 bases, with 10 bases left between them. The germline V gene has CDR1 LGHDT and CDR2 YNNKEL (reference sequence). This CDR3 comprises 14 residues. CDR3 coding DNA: TGTGCCAGCAGCCCCCCCGCGGCCAATCAGCCCCAGCATTTT. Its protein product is CASSPPAANQPQHF.

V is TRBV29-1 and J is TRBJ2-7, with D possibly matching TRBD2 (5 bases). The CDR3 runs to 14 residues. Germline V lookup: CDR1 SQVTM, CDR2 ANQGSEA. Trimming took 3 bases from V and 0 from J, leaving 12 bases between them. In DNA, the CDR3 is TGCAGCGTTGAGGAGGATGAAAGCTCCTACGAGCAGTACTTC. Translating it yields CSVEEDESSYEQYF.

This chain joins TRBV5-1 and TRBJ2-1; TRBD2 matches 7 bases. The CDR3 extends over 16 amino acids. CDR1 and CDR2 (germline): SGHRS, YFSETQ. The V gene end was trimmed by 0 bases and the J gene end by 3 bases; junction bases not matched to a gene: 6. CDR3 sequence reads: CASSLGRGRFYNEQFF. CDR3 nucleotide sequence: TGCGCCAGCAGCTTGGGGCGGGGGAGATTCTACAATGAGCAGTTCTTC. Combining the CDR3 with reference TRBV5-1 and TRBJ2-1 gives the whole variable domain KAGVTQTPRYLIKTRGQQVTLSCSPISGHRSVSWYQQTPGQGLQFLFEYFSETQRNKGNFPGRFSGRQFSNSRSEMNVSTLELGDSALYLCASSLGRGRFYNEQFFGPGTRLTVL.

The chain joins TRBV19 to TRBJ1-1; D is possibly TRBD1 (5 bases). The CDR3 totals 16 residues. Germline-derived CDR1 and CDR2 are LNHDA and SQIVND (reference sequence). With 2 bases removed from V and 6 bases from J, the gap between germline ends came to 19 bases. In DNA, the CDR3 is TGTGCCAGTAGTATACCCCCCCGGGGGTTGGCGTCTGAAGCTTTCTTT. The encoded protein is CASSIPPRGLASEAFF.

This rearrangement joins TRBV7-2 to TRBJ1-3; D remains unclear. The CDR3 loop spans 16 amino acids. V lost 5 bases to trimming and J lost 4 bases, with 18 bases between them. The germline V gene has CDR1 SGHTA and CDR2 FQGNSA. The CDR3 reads CASSRRTSLWGNTIYF. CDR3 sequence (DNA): TGTGCCAGCAGCCGCCGGACGTCTCTTTGGGGAAACACCATATATTTT.

The CDR3 sequence: CASSQERLPRWPQFF. In DNA form, the CDR3 reads TGCGCCAGCAGCCAAGAAAGGCTGCCAAGGTGGCCCCAGTTCTTC. The chain recombines TRBV4-3 with TRBJ2-1, with D unclear. Germline CDR1 LGHNA, CDR2 YSLEER. This CDR3 region has 15 residues. V dropped 0 bases and J dropped 13 bases, with 19 bases sitting between them.

The CDR3 DNA reads TGTGCCAGCAGCTCCGGGACATCCCGAGAGACCCAGTACTTC. Translation: CASSSGTSRETQYF. The rearrangement joins TRBV7-2 to TRBJ2-5; perhaps TRBD1 as D (6 bases). With 4 bases removed from V and 4 bases from J, the gap between germline ends came to 13 bases. Germline CDR1 is SGHTA and CDR2 is FQGNSA. The CDR3 has 14 residues.

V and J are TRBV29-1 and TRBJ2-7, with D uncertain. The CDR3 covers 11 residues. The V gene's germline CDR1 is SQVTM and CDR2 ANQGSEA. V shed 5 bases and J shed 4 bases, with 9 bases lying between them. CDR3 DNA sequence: TGCAGCGTTACCATAGAGTACGAGCAGTACTTC. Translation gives CSVTIEYEQYF.

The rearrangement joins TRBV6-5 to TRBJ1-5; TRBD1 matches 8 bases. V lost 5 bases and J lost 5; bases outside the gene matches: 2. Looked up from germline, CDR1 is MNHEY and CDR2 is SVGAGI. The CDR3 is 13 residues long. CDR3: CASSTTGDQPQHF. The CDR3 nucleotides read TGTGCCAGCAGTACGACAGGGGATCAGCCCCAGCATTTT.

The CDR3 reads CASMRVLNTEAFF. The CDR3 region has the DNA TGTGCCAGCATGAGGGTTTTGAACACTGAAGCTTTCTTT. This chain connects TRBV6-5 to TRBJ1-1; D call uncertain. CDR1 is MNHEY and CDR2 is SVGAGI in the germline V gene. The CDR3 runs 13 residues. The ends were cut back, 7 bases at V and 0 bases at J, with 9 bases in the middle.

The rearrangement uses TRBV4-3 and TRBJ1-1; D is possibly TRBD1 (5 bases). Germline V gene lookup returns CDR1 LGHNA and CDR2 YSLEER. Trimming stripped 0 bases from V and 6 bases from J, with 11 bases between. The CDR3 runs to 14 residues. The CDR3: CASSQEVGGPEAFF. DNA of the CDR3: TGCGCCAGCAGCCAAGAAGTGGGGGGACCTGAAGCTTTCTTT.

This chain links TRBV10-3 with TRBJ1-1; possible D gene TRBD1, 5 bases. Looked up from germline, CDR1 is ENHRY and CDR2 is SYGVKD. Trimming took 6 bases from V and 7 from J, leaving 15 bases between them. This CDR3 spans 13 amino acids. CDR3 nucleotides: TGTGCCATCAGGGAGACAGCAGCCCTTGAAGCTTTCTTT. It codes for CAIRETAALEAFF.

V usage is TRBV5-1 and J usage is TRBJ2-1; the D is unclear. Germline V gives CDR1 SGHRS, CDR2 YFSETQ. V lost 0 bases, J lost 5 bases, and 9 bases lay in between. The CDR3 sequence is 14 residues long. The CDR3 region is CASSLGTNNNEQFF. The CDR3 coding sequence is TGCGCCAGCAGCTTGGGTACGAATAACAATGAGCAGTTCTTC. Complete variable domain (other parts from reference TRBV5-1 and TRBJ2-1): KAGVTQTPRYLIKTRGQQVTLSCSPISGHRSVSWYQQTPGQGLQFLFEYFSETQRNKGNFPGRFSGRQFSNSRSEMNVSTLELGDSALYLCASSLGTNNNEQFFGPGTRLTVL.

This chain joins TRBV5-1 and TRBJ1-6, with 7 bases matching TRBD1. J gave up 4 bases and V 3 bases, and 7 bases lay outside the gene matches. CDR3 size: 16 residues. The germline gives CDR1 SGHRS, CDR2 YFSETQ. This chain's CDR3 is CASSSTGTAYNSPLHF. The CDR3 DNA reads TGCGCCAGCAGCTCCACCGGGACAGCTTATAATTCACCCCTCCACTTT.

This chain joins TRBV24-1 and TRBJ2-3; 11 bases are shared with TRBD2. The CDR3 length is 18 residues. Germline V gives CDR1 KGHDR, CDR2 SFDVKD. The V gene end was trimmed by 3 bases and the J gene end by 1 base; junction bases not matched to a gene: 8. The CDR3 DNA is TGTGCCACCAGTGATCGCAGCGCGACTAGCGGGGGCACAGATACGCAGTATTTT. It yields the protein CATSDRSATSGGTDTQYF.

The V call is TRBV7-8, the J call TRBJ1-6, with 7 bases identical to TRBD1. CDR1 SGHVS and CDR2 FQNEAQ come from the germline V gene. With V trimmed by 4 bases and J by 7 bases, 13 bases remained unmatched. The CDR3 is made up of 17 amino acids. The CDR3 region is CASSSNTRGLENSPLHF. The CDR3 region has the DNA TGTGCCAGCAGCTCAAATACTAGGGGGCTAGAAAATTCACCCCTCCACTTT.

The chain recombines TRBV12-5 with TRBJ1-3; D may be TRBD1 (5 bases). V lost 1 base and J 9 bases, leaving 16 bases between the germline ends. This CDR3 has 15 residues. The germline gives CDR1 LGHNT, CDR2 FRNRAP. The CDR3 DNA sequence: TGTGCTAGTGGTTTGGATCGCAGGGCTGAGCCCACCATATATTTT. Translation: CASGLDRRAEPTIYF.

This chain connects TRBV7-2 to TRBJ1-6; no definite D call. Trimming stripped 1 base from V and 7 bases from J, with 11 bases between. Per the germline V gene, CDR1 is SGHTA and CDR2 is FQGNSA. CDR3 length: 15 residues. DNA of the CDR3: TGTGCCAGCAGCTTAGGCCAGATGGGAAATTCACCCCTCCACTTT. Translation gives CASSLGQMGNSPLHF.

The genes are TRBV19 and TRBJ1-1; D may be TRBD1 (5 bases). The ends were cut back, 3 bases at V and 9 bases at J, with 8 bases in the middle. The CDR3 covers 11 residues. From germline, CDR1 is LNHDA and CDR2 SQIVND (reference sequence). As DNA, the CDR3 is TGTGCCAGTAGTATGAAGGGGAAAGCTTTCTTT. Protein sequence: CASSMKGKAFF.

CDR3 sequence (DNA): TGTGCCAGCAGCCCCCTGAGGGGGCCCACCTACGAGCAGTACTTC. Its protein is CASSPLRGPTYEQYF. The V call is TRBV11-3, the J call TRBJ2-7; 7 bases agree with TRBD1. The V segment lost 5 bases and the J segment 2 bases; nucleotides outside the gene matches: 9. This CDR3 is built from 15 residues. From germline, CDR1 is SGHNT and CDR2 YENEEA.

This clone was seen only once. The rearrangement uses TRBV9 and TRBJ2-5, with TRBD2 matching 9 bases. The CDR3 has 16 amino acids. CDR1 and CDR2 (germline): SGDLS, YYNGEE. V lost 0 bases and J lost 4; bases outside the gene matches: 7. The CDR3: CASSVEGTSLRETQYF. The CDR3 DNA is TGTGCCAGCAGCGTAGAAGGGACTAGCCTTCGAGAGACCCAGTACTTC.

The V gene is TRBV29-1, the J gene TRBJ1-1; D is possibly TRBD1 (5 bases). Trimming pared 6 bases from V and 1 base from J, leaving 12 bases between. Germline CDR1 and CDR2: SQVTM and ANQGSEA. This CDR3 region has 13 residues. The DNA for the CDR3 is TGCAGCGTCGATCGGGGGGGGAACACTGAAGCTTTCTTT. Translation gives CSVDRGGNTEAFF. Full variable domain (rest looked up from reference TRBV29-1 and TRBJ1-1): SAVISQKPSRDICQRGTSLTIQCQVDSQVTMMFWYRQQPGQSLTLIATANQGSEATYESGFVIDKFPISRPNLTFSTLTVSNMSPEDSSIYLCSVDRGGNTEAFFGQGTRLTVV.

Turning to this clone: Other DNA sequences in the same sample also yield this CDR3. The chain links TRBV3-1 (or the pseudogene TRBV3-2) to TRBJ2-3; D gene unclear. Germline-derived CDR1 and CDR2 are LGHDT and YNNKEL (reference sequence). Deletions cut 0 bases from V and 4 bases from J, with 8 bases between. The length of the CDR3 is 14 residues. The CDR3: CASSQERPADTQYF. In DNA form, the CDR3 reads TGTGCCAGCAGCCAAGAAAGACCTGCAGATACGCAGTATTTT.

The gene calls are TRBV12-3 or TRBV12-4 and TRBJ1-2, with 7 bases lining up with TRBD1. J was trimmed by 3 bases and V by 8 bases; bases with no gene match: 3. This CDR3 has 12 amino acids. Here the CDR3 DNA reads TGTGCCAGCGCCAGGGGGTACTATGGCTACACCTTC. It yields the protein CASARGYYGYTF.

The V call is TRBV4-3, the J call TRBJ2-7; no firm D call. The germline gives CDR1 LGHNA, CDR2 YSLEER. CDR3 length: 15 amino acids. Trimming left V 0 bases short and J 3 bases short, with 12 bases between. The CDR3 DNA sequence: TGCGCCAGCAGCCAAGATCGCAGCTCCGACTACGAGCAGTACTTC. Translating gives CASSQDRSSDYEQYF.